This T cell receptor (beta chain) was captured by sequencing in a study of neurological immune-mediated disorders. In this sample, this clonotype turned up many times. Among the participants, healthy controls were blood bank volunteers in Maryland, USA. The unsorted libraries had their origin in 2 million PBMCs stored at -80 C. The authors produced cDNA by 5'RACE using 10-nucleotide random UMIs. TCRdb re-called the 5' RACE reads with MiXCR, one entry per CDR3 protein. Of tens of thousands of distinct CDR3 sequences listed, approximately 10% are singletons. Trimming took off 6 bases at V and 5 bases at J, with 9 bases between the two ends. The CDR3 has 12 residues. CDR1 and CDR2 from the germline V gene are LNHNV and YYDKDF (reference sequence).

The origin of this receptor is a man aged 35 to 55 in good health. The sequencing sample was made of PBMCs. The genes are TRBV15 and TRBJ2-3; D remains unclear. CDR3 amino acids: CATRGDIDTQYF. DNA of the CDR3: TGTGCCACCAGGGGTGACATAGATACGCAGTATTTT.